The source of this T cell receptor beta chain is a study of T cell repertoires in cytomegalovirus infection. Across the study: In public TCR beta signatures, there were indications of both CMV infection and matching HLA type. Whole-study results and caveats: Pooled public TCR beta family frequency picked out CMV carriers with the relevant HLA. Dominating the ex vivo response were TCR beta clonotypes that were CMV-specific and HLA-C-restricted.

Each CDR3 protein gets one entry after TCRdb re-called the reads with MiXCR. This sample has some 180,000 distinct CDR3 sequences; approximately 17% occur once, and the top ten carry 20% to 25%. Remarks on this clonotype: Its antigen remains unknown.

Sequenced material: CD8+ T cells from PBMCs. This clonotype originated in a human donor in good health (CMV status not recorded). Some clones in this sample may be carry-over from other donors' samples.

The chain's CDR3 is CASSNALREWETEAFF. The CDR3 DNA reads TGTGCCAGTAGTAATGCCCTCAGGGAATGGGAGACTGAAGCTTTCTTT. The V gene is TRBV19, the J gene TRBJ1-1; possible D gene TRBD1, 5 bases. CDR1 is LNHDA, CDR2 SQIVND, per germline (reference sequence). This CDR3 is 16 amino acids long. V lost 4 bases to trimming and J lost 5 bases, with 20 bases between them. The variable domain in full, completed from reference TRBV19 and TRBJ1-1, reads DGGITQSPKYLFRKEGQNVTLSCEQNLNHDAMYWYRQDPGQGLRLIYYSQIVNDFQKGDIAEGYSVSREKKESFPLTVTSAQKNPTAFYLCASSNALREWETEAFFGQGTRLTVV.